This TCR beta chain is drawn from a study of T cells in Graves' hyperthyroidism and ophthalmopathy (dated by TCRdb to between 2018 and 2020). In terms of the full investigation: Peripheral blood samples were taken at the time of initial diagnosis, prior to any treatment. After blood sampling, hyperthyroidism patients were treated with methimazole at a starting dose of 30 mg daily, and ophthalmopathy patients were treated with high-dose intravenous methylprednisolone. The roughly 90 discovery patients were divided at random into training and test sets in a 7:3 ratio. Whether ophthalmopathy could be predicted prospectively was tested in an independent validation cohort made up of 18 to 20 hyperthyroidism patients plus 17 patients who later progressed to ophthalmopathy. To identify distinguishing TCR V-J signatures, a discovery cohort of 100 or so patients was used, comprising some 45 with Graves' ophthalmopathy and some 57 with stable Graves' hyperthyroidism. In addition, the study compared T-cell repertoires in thyroid tissue and in blood from about 6 Graves' hyperthyroidism patients. The paper reports TCR Vbeta CDR3 sequencing of approximately 130 peripheral blood samples: around 45 ophthalmopathy, some 80 hyperthyroidism and some 17 progressor patients.

Study-wide conclusions, independent of this receptor: Most expanded thyroid clonotypes (frequency above 0.001) were also detected in blood, suggesting blood repertoires may reflect thyroid immune responses. In validation, the model predicted progression to ophthalmopathy a median of about 5.9 months before onset, with roughly 68% sensitivity and roughly 72% specificity. A model built on a 13 V-J signature distinguished ophthalmopathy from stable hyperthyroidism, reaching 85% to 90% sensitivity and under 84% specificity in cross-validation and 80%/75% in testing. No statistical method was used to fix the sample size in advance, and group allocation was not hidden from the investigators.

Cut back by 1 base and 0 bases, the V and J ends lie 7 bases apart. In the germline V gene, CDR1 corresponds to LGHNA and CDR2 to YSLEER. From the cysteine through the phenylalanine, the CDR3 covers 14 amino acids. Of the read, only the CDR3 DNA is kept; its 42 bases are in frame from base 1. Ophthalmopathy patients had moderately to severely active disease, with a Clinical Activity Score of 3 or more, a NOSPECS grade of 4 or more, and a disease duration of less than 3 months. Patients with uncontrolled infections, other autoimmune diseases, pregnancy or lactation were excluded. Diagnoses were based on clinical symptoms, serum thyroxine and TRAb, thyroid ultrasound and orbital computed tomography. PBMCs were separated from roughly 10 ml of fresh peripheral blood using Ficoll-Paque density gradient centrifugation. Total RNA was extracted using Trizol reagent, and RNA quality was assessed on an Agilent 2100 Bioanalyzer.

This clonotype was seen more than once but under ten times. Its recognized antigen is unknown. No base quality information exists; no much larger clone differs at one position. The TCR beta CDR3 regions were amplified from RNA transcripts. A first-round RT-PCR of the TCR CDR3 used the HTBI primer set with the Qiagen OneStep RT-PCR kit. The libraries were constructed in a second round of multiplex PCR and then size-selected and purified. Paired-end sequencing of the libraries was performed with 100 bp reads on an Illumina HiSeq2000. On the authors' methods: Raw data were processed with SOAPnuke, discarding reads with adapters, uncalled bases, mean Phred below 15, or no exact constant-primer or identifier match. High-quality paired reads were merged using COPE v1.2.5, and each unique nucleotide sequence was defined as a clonotype. MiTCR v1.1 was used to align the clonotypes against IMGT TRBV, TRBD and TRBJ reference segments. Only V-J combinations with frequency above 0.0001, covering 99.2% of repertoires, were analysed. The TCS score was defined as F50 (clonal expansion) divided by E x V (chaos), with BLOSUM62-based TCRdist calculated between CDR3 peptides within each V-J. Welch's t-statistics and random forest reduced roughly 530 V-J features to 10 to 15, which were used in a naive Bayes classifier (R e1071). TCRdb took the public reads, trimmed them with fastp at Q25, ran MiXCR for clone calling and kept in-frame beta chains. Each CDR3 protein gets just one entry, which takes the most common genes and DNA from the rows behind it. V and J calls and clone size were set by TCRdb, not the authors. The sample table shows 200,000 to 250,000 distinct CDR3 sequences, and about 17% are seen once. The ten largest clones represent 28% of the sample.

Input material: blood. This receptor was identified in a woman aged 18-29 years with Graves' ophthalmopathy. The sequence is built from TRBV4-3 and TRBJ2-7; the D gene is possibly TRBD2, with 5 bases matching. The CDR3 corresponds to CASSQVRDSYEQYF. The bases are TGCGCCAGCAGCCAAGTGAGGGACTCCTACGAGCAGTACTTC.